These 6 T cell receptor beta chains came from one sample sequenced in a study of Ad26.COV2.S vaccination and SARS-CoV-2 variants (dated by TCRdb to the early 2020s). The treatment or condition label on this specimen signifies: some 20 received Ad26.COV2.S at low or high dose, single or two shots; several received placebo; per-sample allocation not given. For vaccine and placebo recipients, the sequenced repertoires came from samples collected on day 63 after the first injection. The library was obtained by the immunoSEQ multiplex PCR assay. Imported from immuneACCESS, the table was reduced by TCRdb to in-frame sequences with V and J called. These copies leave out some clones; in studies compared against another copy, an unresolved V gene accounts for under half, and the cause of the remainder is not known. The sample table shows roughly 700,000 clones, and 70% to 90% are seen once. Approximately 1.5% of the sample is held by the ten biggest clonotypes.

Source: peripheral blood, taken in a trial of Ad26.COV2.S vaccine versus placebo. These receptors all stem from a person aged 18-60 years who received the Ad26.COV2.S COVID-19 vaccine or a placebo.

The CDR3 nucleotides are TGCGCCAGCAGCTTGTTGGCGAGCGGGGGATCCACAGATACGCAGTATTTT. Its protein product is CASSLLASGGSTDTQYF. This chain joins TRBV5-1 and TRBJ2-3; 8 nucleotides agree with TRBD2. The CDR3 covers 17 residues. Germline CDR1 and CDR2: SGHRS and YFSETQ. The junction had 9 bases not matched to a gene; V was cut back by 1 base and J by 2 bases.

This clone showed up just a few times. CDR3: CASSWQGKETQYF. The CDR3 DNA follows: TGTGCCAGCAGTTGGCAGGGGAAAGAGACCCAGTACTTC. The chain carries TRBV25-1 and TRBJ2-5; D may be TRBD1 (6 bases). The CDR3 is 13 amino acids. Germline V gene sequence: CDR1 MGHDK, CDR2 SYGVNS. Trimming pared 5 bases from V and 3 bases from J, leaving 10 bases between.

This sequence joins TRBV20-1 and TRBJ2-2; D remains ambiguous. The CDR3 extends over 12 amino acids. V was cut by 3 bases and J by 3 bases, with 5 bases left in between. Germline CDR1 DFQATT, CDR2 SNEGSKA (reference sequence). The CDR3 sequence: CSASIDTGELFF. In nucleotides, the CDR3 is TGCAGTGCTAGTATCGACACCGGGGAGCTGTTTTTT.

The chain joins TRBV21-1 to TRBJ2-7. TRBV21-1 is recorded as a pseudogene. The CDR3 sequence is 13 residues long. CDR3 sequence: CASSKERNYEQYF. The CDR3 DNA sequence: TGTGCCAGCAGCAAAGAAAGGAACTACGAGCAGTACTTC.

The V and J genes are TRBV18 and TRBJ2-3; D not resolved. The V end was cut by 3 bases, the J end by 2 bases, with 9 bases between. Per germline, CDR1 KGHSH and CDR2 LQKENI. The CDR3 loop spans 14 amino acids. In nucleotides, the CDR3 is TGTGCCAGCTCACCTCAAGATTACACAGATACGCAGTATTTT. Translating it yields CASSPQDYTDTQYF.

The chain uses TRBV7-9 and TRBJ2-1; 9 positions match TRBD2. The germline gives CDR1 SEHNR, CDR2 FQNEAQ (reference sequence). Trimming cost V 5 bases and J 2 bases; bases outside gene matches: 16. The CDR3 is made up of 19 amino acids. CDR3 region: CASSHPGTSRIHAYNEQFF. The DNA of the CDR3 is TGTGCCAGCAGCCATCCCGGGACTAGCAGGATTCATGCCTACAATGAGCAGTTCTTC.